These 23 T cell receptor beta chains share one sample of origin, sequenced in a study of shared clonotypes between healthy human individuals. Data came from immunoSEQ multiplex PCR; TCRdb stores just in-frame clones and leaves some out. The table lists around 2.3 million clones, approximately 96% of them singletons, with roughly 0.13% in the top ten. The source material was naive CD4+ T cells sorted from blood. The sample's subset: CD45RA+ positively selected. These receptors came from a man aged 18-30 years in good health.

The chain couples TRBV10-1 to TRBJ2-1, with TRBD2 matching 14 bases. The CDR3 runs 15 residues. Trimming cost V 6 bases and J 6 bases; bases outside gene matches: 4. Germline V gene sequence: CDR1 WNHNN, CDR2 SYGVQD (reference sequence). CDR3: CASSLGTSGSNEQFF. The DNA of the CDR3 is TGCGCCAGCAGCCTCGGGACTAGCGGGAGCAATGAGCAGTTCTTC.

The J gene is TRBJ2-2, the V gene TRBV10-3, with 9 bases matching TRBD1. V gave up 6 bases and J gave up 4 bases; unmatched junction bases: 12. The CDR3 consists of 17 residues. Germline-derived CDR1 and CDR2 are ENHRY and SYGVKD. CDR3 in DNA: TGTGCCATCAGCCCCAACCGGGACAGGGTATCCACCGGGGAGCTGTTTTTT. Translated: CAISPNRDRVSTGELFF.

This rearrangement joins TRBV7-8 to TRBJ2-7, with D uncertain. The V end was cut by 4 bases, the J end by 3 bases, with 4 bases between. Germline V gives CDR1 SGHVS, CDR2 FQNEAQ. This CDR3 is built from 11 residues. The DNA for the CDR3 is TGTGCCAGCAGCTCAAACTACGAGCAGTACTTC. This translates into CASSSNYEQYF.

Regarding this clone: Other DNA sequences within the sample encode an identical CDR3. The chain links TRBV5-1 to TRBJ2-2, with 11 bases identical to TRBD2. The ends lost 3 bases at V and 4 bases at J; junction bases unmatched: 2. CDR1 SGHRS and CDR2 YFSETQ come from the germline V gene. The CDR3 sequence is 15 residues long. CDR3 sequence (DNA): TGCGCCAGCAGCTCCGGGACTAGCGGCACCGGGGAGCTGTTTTTT. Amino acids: CASSSGTSGTGELFF.

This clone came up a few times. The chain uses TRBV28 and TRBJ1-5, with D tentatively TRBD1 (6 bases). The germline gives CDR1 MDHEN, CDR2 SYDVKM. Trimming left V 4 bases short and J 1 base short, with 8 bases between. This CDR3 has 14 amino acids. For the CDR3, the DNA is TGTGCCAGCAGTTGGACAGCCAGCAATCAGCCCCAGCATTTT. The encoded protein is CASSWTASNQPQHF.

DNA for the CDR3: TGTGCCAGCCATCCCGGGACTAGCCACGGGGAGCTGTTTTTT. Residues: CASHPGTSHGELFF. The rearrangement links TRBV7-8 to TRBJ2-2; 9 bases align to TRBD2. V lost 8 bases to trimming and J lost 7 bases; unmatched junction nucleotides: 8. The CDR3 runs 14 residues. The germline gives CDR1 SGHVS, CDR2 FQNEAQ.

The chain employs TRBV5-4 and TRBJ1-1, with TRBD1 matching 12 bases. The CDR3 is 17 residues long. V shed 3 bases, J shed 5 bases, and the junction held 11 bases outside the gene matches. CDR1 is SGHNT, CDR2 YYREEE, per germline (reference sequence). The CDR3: CASSSGDRGLWITEAFF. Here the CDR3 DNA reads TGTGCCAGCAGCTCAGGGGACAGGGGGCTGTGGATAACTGAAGCTTTCTTT. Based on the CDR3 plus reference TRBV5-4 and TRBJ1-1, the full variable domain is ETGVTQSPTHLIKTRGQQVTLRCSSQSGHNTVSWYQQALGQGPQFIFQYYREEENGRGNFPPRFSGLQFPNYSSELNVNALELDDSALYLCASSSGDRGLWITEAFFGQGTRLTVV.

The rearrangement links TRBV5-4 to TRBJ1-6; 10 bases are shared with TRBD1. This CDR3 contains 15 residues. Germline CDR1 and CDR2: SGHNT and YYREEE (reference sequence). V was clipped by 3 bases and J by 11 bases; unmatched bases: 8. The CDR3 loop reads CASSSAGTGVAPLHF. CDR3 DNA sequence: TGTGCCAGCAGCTCCGCCGGGACAGGGGTGGCACCCCTCCACTTT.

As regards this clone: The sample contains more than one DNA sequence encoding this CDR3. The DNA of the CDR3 is TGTGCCAGCAGTTATCGGCAGGGCTACGAGCAGTACTTC. Protein sequence: CASSYRQGYEQYF. V usage is TRBV6-5 and J usage is TRBJ2-7, with a possible D match to TRBD1 (5 bases). The germline V gene has CDR1 MNHEY and CDR2 SVGAGI. The CDR3 is 13 residues long. With 3 bases removed from V and 3 bases from J, the gap between germline ends came to 9 bases.

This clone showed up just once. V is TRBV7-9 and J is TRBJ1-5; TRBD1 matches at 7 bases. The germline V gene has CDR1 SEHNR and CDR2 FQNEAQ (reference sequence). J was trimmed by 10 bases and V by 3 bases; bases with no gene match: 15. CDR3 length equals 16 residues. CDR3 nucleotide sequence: TGTGCCAGCAGCTTGGACGGGAAGACAGGGACGAGACCCCAGCATTTT. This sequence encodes CASSLDGKTGTRPQHF.

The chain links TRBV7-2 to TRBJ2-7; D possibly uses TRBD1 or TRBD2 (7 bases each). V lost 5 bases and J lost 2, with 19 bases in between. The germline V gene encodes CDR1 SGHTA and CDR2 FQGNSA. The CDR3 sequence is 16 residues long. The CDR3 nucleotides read TGTGCCAGCAGCCCAGCGGGAAGGGGGCGCCCCTACGAGCAGTACTTC. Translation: CASSPAGRGRPYEQYF. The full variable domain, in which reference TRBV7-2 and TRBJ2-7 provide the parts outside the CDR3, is GAGVSQSPSNKVTEKGKDVELRCDPISGHTALYWYRQSLGQGLEFLIYFQGNSAPDKSGLPSDRFSAERTGGSVSTLTIQRTQQEDSAVYLCASSPAGRGRPYEQYFGPGTRLTVT.

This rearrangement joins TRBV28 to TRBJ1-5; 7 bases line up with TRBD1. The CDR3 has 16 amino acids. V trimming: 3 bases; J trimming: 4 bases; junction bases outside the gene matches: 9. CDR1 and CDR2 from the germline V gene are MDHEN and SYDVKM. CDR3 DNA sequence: TGTGCCAGCAGTTTTAGGGGGACAGCTAGGAATCAGCCCCAGCATTTT. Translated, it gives CASSFRGTARNQPQHF.

CDR3 in amino acids: CASSLGGSGNTIYF. The CDR3 region has the DNA TGTGCCAGCAGCTTGGGTGGTTCTGGAAACACCATATATTTT. This chain uses TRBV5-5 with TRBJ1-3, with no clear D. V dropped 0 bases and J dropped 1 base, with 5 bases sitting between them. From germline, CDR1 is SGHKS and CDR2 YYEKEE (reference sequence). The CDR3 contains 14 residues.

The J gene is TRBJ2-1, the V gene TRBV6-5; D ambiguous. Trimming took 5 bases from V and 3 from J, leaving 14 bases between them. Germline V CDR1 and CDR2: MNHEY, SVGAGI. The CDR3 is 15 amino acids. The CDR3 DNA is TGTGCCAGCAGTCCCGGCCCTCTCCTCTACAATGAGCAGTTCTTC. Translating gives CASSPGPLLYNEQFF.

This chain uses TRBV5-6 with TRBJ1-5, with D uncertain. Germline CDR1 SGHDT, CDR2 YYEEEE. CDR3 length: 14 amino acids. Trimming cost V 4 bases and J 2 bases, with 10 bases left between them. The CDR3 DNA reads TGTGCCAGCAGCCGATGGGAAGGCAATCAGCCCCAGCATTTT. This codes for CASSRWEGNQPQHF.

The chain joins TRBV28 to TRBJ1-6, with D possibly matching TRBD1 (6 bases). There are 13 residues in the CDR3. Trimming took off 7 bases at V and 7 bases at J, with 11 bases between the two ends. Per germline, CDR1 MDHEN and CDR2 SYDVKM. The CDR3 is CASNREGNSPLHF. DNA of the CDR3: TGTGCCAGCAACAGGGAGGGGAATTCACCCCTCCACTTT.

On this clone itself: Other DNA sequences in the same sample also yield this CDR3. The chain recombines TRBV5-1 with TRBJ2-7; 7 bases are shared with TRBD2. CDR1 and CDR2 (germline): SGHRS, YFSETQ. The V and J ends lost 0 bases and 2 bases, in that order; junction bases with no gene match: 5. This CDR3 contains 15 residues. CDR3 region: CASSLGLAGPYEQYF. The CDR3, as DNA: TGCGCCAGCAGCTTGGGGTTAGCGGGTCCCTACGAGCAGTACTTC.

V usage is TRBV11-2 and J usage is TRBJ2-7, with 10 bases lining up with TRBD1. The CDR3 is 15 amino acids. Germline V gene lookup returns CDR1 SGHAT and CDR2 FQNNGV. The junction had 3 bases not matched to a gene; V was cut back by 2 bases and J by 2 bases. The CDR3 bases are TGTGCCAGCAGCTTAAACGGACAGGGGGCCTACGAGCAGTACTTC. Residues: CASSLNGQGAYEQYF.

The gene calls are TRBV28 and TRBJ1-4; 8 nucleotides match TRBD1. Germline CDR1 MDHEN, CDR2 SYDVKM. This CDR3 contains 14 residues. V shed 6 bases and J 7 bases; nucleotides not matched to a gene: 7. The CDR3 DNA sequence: TGTGCCAGCAGGGCCGGGACAGGTGGTGAAAAACTGTTTTTT. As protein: CASRAGTGGEKLFF.

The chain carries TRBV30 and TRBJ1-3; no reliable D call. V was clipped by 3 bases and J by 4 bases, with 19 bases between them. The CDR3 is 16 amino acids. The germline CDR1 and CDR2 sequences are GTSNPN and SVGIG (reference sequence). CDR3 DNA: TGTGCCTGGAGCCCCCCAATGGGGTTTGCGGGAAACACCATATATTTT. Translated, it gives CAWSPPMGFAGNTIYF.

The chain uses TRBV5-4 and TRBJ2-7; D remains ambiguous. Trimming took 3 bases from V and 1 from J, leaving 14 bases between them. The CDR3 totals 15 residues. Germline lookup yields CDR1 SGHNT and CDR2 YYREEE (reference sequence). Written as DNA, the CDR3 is TGTGCCAGCAGCTCGCTCATTGCTGATTCCTACGAGCAGTACTTC. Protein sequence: CASSSLIADSYEQYF. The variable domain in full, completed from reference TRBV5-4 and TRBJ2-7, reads ETGVTQSPTHLIKTRGQQVTLRCSSQSGHNTVSWYQQALGQGPQFIFQYYREEENGRGNFPPRFSGLQFPNYSSELNVNALELDDSALYLCASSSLIADSYEQYFGPGTRLTVT.

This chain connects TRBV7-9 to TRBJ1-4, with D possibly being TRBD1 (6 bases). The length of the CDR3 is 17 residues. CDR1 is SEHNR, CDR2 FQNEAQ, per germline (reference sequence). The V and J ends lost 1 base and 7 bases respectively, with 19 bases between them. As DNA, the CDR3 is TGTGCCAGCAGCTTAGGTGACAAACAGGGTGTGAGTGAAAAACTGTTTTTT. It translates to CASSLGDKQGVSEKLFF.

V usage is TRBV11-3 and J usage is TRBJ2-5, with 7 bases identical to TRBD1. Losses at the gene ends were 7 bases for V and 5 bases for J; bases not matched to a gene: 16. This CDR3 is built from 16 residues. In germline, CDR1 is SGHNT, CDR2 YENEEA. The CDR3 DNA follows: TGTGCCAGCATACTTAATGGGGACAGACGCCAGGAGACCCAGTACTTC. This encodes CASILNGDRRQETQYF.